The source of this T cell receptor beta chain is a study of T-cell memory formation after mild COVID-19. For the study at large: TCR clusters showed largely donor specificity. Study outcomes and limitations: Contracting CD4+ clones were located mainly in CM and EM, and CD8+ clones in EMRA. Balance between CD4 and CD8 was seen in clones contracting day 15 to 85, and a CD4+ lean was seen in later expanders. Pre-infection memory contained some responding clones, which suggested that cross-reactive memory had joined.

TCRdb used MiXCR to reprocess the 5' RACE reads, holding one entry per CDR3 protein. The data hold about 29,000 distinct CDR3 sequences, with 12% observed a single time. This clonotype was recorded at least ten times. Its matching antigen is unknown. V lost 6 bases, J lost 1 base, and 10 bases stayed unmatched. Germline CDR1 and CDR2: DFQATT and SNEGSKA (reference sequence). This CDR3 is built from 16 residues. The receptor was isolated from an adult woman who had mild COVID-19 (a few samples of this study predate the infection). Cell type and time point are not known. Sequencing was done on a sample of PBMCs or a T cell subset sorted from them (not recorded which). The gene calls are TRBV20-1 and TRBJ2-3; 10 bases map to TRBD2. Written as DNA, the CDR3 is TGCAGTGCCGCCCTCAGCGGGGGGGCCGGCACAGATACGCAGTATTTT. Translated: CSAALSGGAGTDTQYF.